The T cell receptor (beta chain) described here comes from a study of patients and donors after allogeneic stem cell transplantation. TCRdb recomputed calls from the RT-PCR reads with MiXCR, one row per CDR3 protein. The table records about 230,000 distinct CDR3 sequences, 13% to 15% of them present only once. CDR1 is GTSNPN and CDR2 is SVGIG in the germline V gene (reference sequence). The CDR3 spans 13 residues. Trimming removed 2 bases at V and 7 bases at J, with 12 bases between. The sample taken for sequencing was blood, either unsorted or a sorted T cell fraction (not recorded which). The chain is built from TRBV30 and TRBJ1-5; the D is unclear. The sequence was obtained from a human donor who was either an allogeneic HSCT recipient or a stem cell or donor lymphocyte infusion donor (not recorded which). It is not recorded whose cells these are; they may come from a transplant donor. The CDR3 sequence: CAWSLKGSQPQHF. The CDR3 region has the DNA TGTGCCTGGAGTCTTAAGGGAAGCCAGCCCCAGCATTTT.